This TCR beta chain appears in the sequencing data of a study of T cells in Graves' hyperthyroidism and ophthalmopathy. This clonotype was seen many times. RNA transcripts gave rise to amplified TCR beta CDR3 regions. The study used the HTBI primer set for a first-round RT-PCR of the TCR CDR3. TCRdb reprocessed the multiplex PCR reads with MiXCR, giving one entry per CDR3 protein. The sample holds 300,000 to 400,000 distinct CDR3 sequences; roughly 13% are singletons and the top ten take approximately 11%. The sample was blood. This sequence originates from a woman aged 55-69 years with Graves' hyperthyroidism.

The CDR3 DNA is TGTGCCAGCAGCCATCTGAGACAGGGGGTCACTGAAGCTTTCTTT. Translating it yields CASSHLRQGVTEAFF. V usage is TRBV3-1 and J usage is TRBJ1-1; the match to TRBD1 covers 9 bases. V trimming: 3 bases; J trimming: 4 bases; junction bases outside the gene matches: 6. The CDR3 is made up of 15 amino acids. In germline, CDR1 is LGHDT, CDR2 YNNKEL (reference sequence). The full variable domain, its missing parts supplied by reference TRBV3-1 and TRBJ1-1, is DTAVSQTPKYLVTQMGNDKSIKCEQNLGHDTMYWYKQDSKKFLKIMFSYNNKELIINETVPNRFSPKSPDKAHLNLHINSLELGDSAVYFCASSHLRQGVTEAFFGQGTRLTVV.